These T cell receptor beta chains were read from a single sample in a study of T cell responses to AZD1222 COVID-19 vaccine. Method: immunoSEQ multiplex PCR; TCRdb's copy keeps in-frame clones and lacks some. This sample has about 47,000 clones, with 65% to 85% found just once. The source material was peripheral blood, sampled on day 0 of MenACWY control vaccination. The origin of the receptors is an adult in good health. Each CDR3 is given with its conserved first and last residue. The D gene is left open where the match is weak. A row's size may be missing; if present it is once, few, many or a size class.

>14|-|-|TRBV7-6|TRBJ2-3
CASSLVPLGDTQYF
TGTGCCAGCAGCTTAGTACCACTTGGAGATACGCAGTATTTT
>17|-|-|TRBV14|TRBJ2-3
CASSQPIGREAGDTQYF
TGTGCCAGCAGCCAACCCATCGGACGGGAAGCAGGAGATACGCAGTATTTT
>13|-|-|TRBV2|TRBJ2-7
CASRRDTSYEQYF
TGTGCCAGCAGACGGGACACCTCCTACGAGCAGTACTTC
>14|-|TRBD1|TRBV27|TRBJ2-2
CASSSDRGRGELFF
TGTGCCAGCAGTTCCGACAGGGGACGTGGGGAGCTGTTTTTT
>14|-|-|TRBV27|TRBJ1-6
CASSLTPPYSPLHF
TGTGCCAGCAGTTTAACCCCCCCATATTCACCCCTCCACTTT
>16|-|-|TRBV5-1|TRBJ2-3
CASSLDPQRPTDTQYF
TGCGCCAGCAGCTTGGATCCACAAAGACCAACAGATACGCAGTATTTT
>13|few|-|TRBV12-5|TRBJ2-7
CASNGVRTYEQYF
TGTGCTAGTAACGGGGTTAGGACCTACGAGCAGTACTTC
>14|-|-|TRBV13|TRBJ1-3
CASRTRGSRNTIYF
TGTGCCAGCAGGACCAGGGGTTCTAGAAACACCATATATTTT
>18|-|TRBD2|TRBV29-1|TRBJ2-1
CSVVVGLAGPSSYNEQFF
TGCAGCGTTGTGGTCGGACTAGCGGGACCTAGCTCCTACAATGAGCAGTTCTTC
>15|few|-|TRBV5-1|TRBJ2-1
CASSPDGVSYNEQFF
TGCGCCAGCAGCCCGGACGGGGTCTCCTACAATGAGCAGTTCTTC
>15|-|-|TRBV28|TRBJ1-3
CASSHGGNSGNTIYF
TGTGCCAGCAGCCACGGGGGCAACTCTGGAAACACCATATATTTT
>17|-|TRBD2|TRBV25-1|TRBJ2-6
CASSAGGGPSGANVLTF
TGTGCCAGCAGTGCGGGAGGCGGACCCTCTGGGGCCAACGTCCTGACTTTC
>15|-|-|TRBV9|TRBJ2-2
CASSTELAGTGELFF
TGTGCCAGCAGCACGGAACTAGCCGGGACCGGGGAGCTGTTTTTT
>14|-|-|TRBV5-5|TRBJ1-2
CASSFPRVQDGYTF
TGTGCCAGCAGCTTCCCCAGGGTCCAGGATGGCTACACCTTC
>13|-|-|TRBV14|TRBJ2-2
CASRLGGTGELFF
TGTGCCAGCAGACTAGGGGGCACCGGGGAGCTGTTTTTT
>14|-|-|TRBV7-9|TRBJ1-2
CASSFPGIAYGYTF
TGTGCCAGCAGCTTCCCAGGGATAGCCTATGGCTACACCTTC
>13|-|-|TRBV10-2|TRBJ2-7
CASSDQPFYEQYF
TGCGCCAGCAGTGACCAACCCTTCTACGAGCAGTACTTC
>17|-|TRBD2|TRBV19|TRBJ2-1
CASSTPRTSGRVNEQFF
TGTGCCAGTAGTACCCCCCGGACTAGCGGGAGGGTAAATGAGCAGTTCTTC
>12|-|-|TRBV9|TRBJ2-1
CASSAFSGEQFF
TGTGCCAGCAGCGCTTTTTCCGGTGAGCAGTTCTTC
>16|-|-|TRBV10-3|TRBJ1-3
CAISAGRTLSGNTIYF
TGTGCCATCAGTGCCGGCAGGACCCTCTCTGGAAACACCATATATTTT
>12|-|-|TRBV7-8|TRBJ1-3
CASRTSGNTIYF
TGTGCCAGCAGGACCTCTGGAAACACCATATATTTT
>14|-|-|TRBV2|TRBJ2-2
CASRGSSRTGELFF
TGTGCCAGCAGAGGCTCCTCGAGGACCGGGGAGCTGTTTTTT
>12|-|-|TRBV18|TRBJ2-3
CASSPSADTQYF
TGTGCCAGCTCACCGTCAGCAGATACGCAGTATTTT
>15|-|TRBD1|TRBV5-1|TRBJ2-1
CASSRQGMGNNEQFF
TGCGCCAGCAGTCGACAGGGGATGGGTAACAATGAGCAGTTCTTC
>14|once|-|TRBV5-1|TRBJ2-2
CASSLAKSTGELFF
TGCGCCAGCAGCTTGGCCAAAAGTACCGGGGAGCTGTTTTTT
>12|-|-|TRBV12-3/TRBV12-4|TRBJ2-7
CASSFSGYEQYF
TGTGCCAGCAGTTTCTCCGGGTACGAGCAGTACTTC
>15|once|TRBD1|TRBV5-1|TRBJ1-1
CASSLDRGKGTEAFF
TGCGCCAGCAGCTTAGACAGGGGTAAGGGCACTGAAGCTTTCTTT
>14|-|-|TRBV30|TRBJ2-2
CAWSVLHGPGELFF
TGTGCCTGGAGTGTACTACATGGACCCGGGGAGCTGTTTTTT
>14|-|-|TRBV19|TRBJ1-2
CASSGGGENYGYTF
TGTGCCAGTAGTGGCGGGGGGGAGAACTATGGCTACACCTTC